Sequencing of this T cell receptor (beta chain) was carried out in a study of T cells in tumors after PD-1 blockade. At the level of the study: Treatment was either pembrolizumab 200 mg every 3 weeks or cemiplimab 350 mg every 2 weeks. Overall study results and limits: Blood contained about 43% of the tumor's TCR clonotypes.

The table came from immunoSEQ multiplex PCR; TCRdb's copy has only in-frame clones and leaves some out. The sample has tens of thousands of clones; roughly 73% are singletons. This clone came up once. Its antigen is currently unknown. This CDR3 spans 14 amino acids. V trimming: 5 bases; J trimming: 4 bases; junction bases outside the gene matches: 2. CDR1 and CDR2 from the germline V gene are MNHEY and SVGAGI. V is TRBV6-5 and J is TRBJ1-6; TRBD1 agrees at 7 bases. The sequenced sample was PBMCs, obtained before anti-PD-1 treatment. The receptor was isolated from a human donor with basal cell carcinoma. CDR3 sequence (DNA): TGTGCCAGCAGTAGGACAGGTTATAATTCACCCCTCCACTTT. Encoded protein: CASSRTGYNSPLHF.